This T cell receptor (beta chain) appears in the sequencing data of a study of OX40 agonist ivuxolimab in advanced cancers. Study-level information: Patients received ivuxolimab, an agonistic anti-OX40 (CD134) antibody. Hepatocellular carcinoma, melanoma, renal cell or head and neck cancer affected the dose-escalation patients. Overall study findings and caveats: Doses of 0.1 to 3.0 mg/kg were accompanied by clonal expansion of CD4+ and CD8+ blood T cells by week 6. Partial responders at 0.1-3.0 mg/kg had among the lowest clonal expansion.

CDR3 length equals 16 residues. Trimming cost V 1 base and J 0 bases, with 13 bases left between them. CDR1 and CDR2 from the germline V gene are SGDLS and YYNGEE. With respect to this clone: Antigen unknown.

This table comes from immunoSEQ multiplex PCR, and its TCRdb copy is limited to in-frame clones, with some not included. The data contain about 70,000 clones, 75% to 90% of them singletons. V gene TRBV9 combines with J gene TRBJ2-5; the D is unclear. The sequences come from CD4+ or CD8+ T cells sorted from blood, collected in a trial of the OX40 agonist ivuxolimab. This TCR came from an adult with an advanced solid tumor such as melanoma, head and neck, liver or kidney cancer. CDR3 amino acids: CASSVRAEPYQETQYF. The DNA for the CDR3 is TGTGCCAGCAGCGTAAGGGCTGAGCCTTACCAAGAGACCCAGTACTTC.